This T cell receptor (beta chain) appears in the sequencing data of a study of cytomegalovirus exposure and HLA in healthy donors. Study outcomes and limitations: A later analysis showed that HLA-associated TCR beta chains had undergone more clonal expansion than equally common others.

This CDR3 has 11 amino acids. The V and J ends lost 6 bases and 11 bases respectively, with 13 bases between them. CDR1 MNHEY and CDR2 SVGAGI come from the germline V gene. On this clone: Its antigen is not identified.

In the PCR, 60 Vbeta and 13 Jbeta primers were used. The protocol was immunoSEQ multiplex PCR, while the TCRdb copy is restricted to in-frame clones and leaves out a portion. The sample consists of some 100,000 clones, approximately 68% of them appearing once. The clonotype comes from a woman aged 18-29 years in good health and CMV-seropositive. Sequencing was carried out using PBMCs. The chain combines TRBV6-5 with TRBJ2-5; maybe TRBD2 (5 bases). The CDR3: CASSRAGEQYF. In DNA form, the CDR3 reads TGTGCCAGCAGCCGCGCGGGTGAGCAGTACTTC.